The 10 T cell receptor beta chains reported below all come from one sample, sequenced in a study of Ad26.COV2.S vaccination and SARS-CoV-2 variants. Regarding treatment: some 20 received Ad26.COV2.S at low or high dose, single or two shots; five or six received placebo; per-sample allocation not given. Samples were taken on day 63 after the first vaccine or placebo injection. Profiling relied on immunoSEQ multiplex PCR, and the TCRdb table lists in-frame clones only, not all of them. The table includes hundreds of thousands of clones, around 87% detected once. The sequencing here drew on peripheral blood, taken in a trial of Ad26.COV2.S vaccine versus placebo. These receptors originate from a person aged 18-60 years who received the Ad26.COV2.S COVID-19 vaccine or a placebo.

This rearrangement joins TRBV7-9 to TRBJ1-2; D ambiguous. Germline V gene sequence: CDR1 SEHNR, CDR2 FQNEAQ (reference sequence). The CDR3 has 15 amino acids. Trimming pared 5 bases from V and 0 bases from J, leaving 13 bases between. CDR3 loop: CASSPYSEANYGYTF. The CDR3 DNA reads TGTGCCAGCAGCCCCTACAGCGAAGCTAACTATGGCTACACCTTC.

The chain has TRBV5-1 and TRBJ1-2, with unresolved D. The CDR3 is made up of 16 amino acids. Germline loops: CDR1 SGHRS, CDR2 YFSETQ. With 4 bases removed from V and 4 bases from J, the gap between germline ends came to 20 bases. CDR3 coding DNA: TGCGCCAGCAGCCCTCGTGTAGAGGGCTCGATCTATGGCTACACCTTC. It specifies CASSPRVEGSIYGYTF.

V gene TRBV6-5 combines with J gene TRBJ2-5; D is unclear. V lost 5 bases and J 1 base, leaving 5 bases between the germline ends. The germline V gene has CDR1 MNHEY and CDR2 SVGAGI. CDR3 size: 12 residues. CDR3 region: CASSRSQETQYF. For the CDR3, the DNA is TGTGCCAGCAGTCGGTCCCAAGAGACCCAGTACTTC.

The chain has TRBV27 and TRBJ1-2; D is unclear. V was pared by 3 bases and J by 0 bases, with 8 bases between. CDR1 is MNHEY, CDR2 SMNVEV, per germline (reference sequence). The CDR3 is 14 residues long. In DNA, the CDR3 is TGTGCCAGCAGTTTTCAGCGAGCTAACTATGGCTACACCTTC. Translating it yields CASSFQRANYGYTF.

Remarks on this clone: The junction and the germline gene differ at one end; a read error may be behind it. The chain is built from TRBV6-6 and TRBJ1-1, with D hard to call. The CDR3 runs 11 residues. Looked up from germline, CDR1 is MNHNY and CDR2 is SVGAGI (reference sequence). CDR3 coding DNA: TGTGCCAGCAGTTATCGGGCTGAGGCTTTCTTT. This sequence encodes CASSYRAEAFF.

The chain employs TRBV10-1 and TRBJ1-4, with D unclear. The CDR3 covers 13 residues. Germline values: CDR1 WNHNN, CDR2 SYGVQD (reference sequence). V was pared by 5 bases and J by 7 bases, with 11 bases between. CDR3 in DNA: TGCGCCAGCAGTTTAAAGGGCGGTGAAAAACTGTTTTTT. Protein product: CASSLKGGEKLFF.

CDR3 sequence: CASRKDRDRVYGYTF. In nucleotides, the CDR3 is TGTGCCAGCAGAAAAGACCGGGACAGGGTCTATGGCTACACCTTC. This chain joins TRBV7-2 and TRBJ1-2, with 9 bases matching TRBD1. The V segment lost 6 bases and the J segment 4 bases; nucleotides outside the gene matches: 9. Germline CDR1 reads SGHTA; CDR2 reads FQGNSA. CDR3 length: 15 residues.

This rearrangement joins TRBV7-2 to TRBJ2-7; D not certain. The V and J ends lost 3 bases and 3 bases respectively, with 12 bases between them. Germline V gene data show CDR1 as SGHTA and CDR2 as FQGNSA. This CDR3 has 14 amino acids. In nucleotides, the CDR3 is TGTGCCAGCAGCTTTGATCCGGCAAACTACGAGCAGTACTTC. This codes for CASSFDPANYEQYF.

The chain links TRBV4-1 to TRBJ2-7; 8 positions match TRBD2. V shed 1 base, J shed 2 bases, and the junction held 4 bases outside the gene matches. CDR1 is MGHRA, CDR2 YSYEKL, per germline. The CDR3 has 15 amino acids. DNA for the CDR3: TGCGCCAGCAGCCAAGCGGGGGGGATGACCTACGAGCAGTACTTC. Its translation: CASSQAGGMTYEQYF.

V and J are TRBV5-1 and TRBJ1-1; D remains ambiguous. V lost 0 bases and J lost 4, with 10 bases in between. The CDR3 contains 14 residues. In germline, CDR1 is SGHRS, CDR2 YFSETQ. CDR3: CASSLDGVGTEAFF. The CDR3 DNA follows: TGCGCCAGCAGCTTGGATGGGGTTGGCACTGAAGCTTTCTTT. Full variable domain (missing parts from reference TRBV5-1 and TRBJ1-1): KAGVTQTPRYLIKTRGQQVTLSCSPISGHRSVSWYQQTPGQGLQFLFEYFSETQRNKGNFPGRFSGRQFSNSRSEMNVSTLELGDSALYLCASSLDGVGTEAFFGQGTRLTVV.